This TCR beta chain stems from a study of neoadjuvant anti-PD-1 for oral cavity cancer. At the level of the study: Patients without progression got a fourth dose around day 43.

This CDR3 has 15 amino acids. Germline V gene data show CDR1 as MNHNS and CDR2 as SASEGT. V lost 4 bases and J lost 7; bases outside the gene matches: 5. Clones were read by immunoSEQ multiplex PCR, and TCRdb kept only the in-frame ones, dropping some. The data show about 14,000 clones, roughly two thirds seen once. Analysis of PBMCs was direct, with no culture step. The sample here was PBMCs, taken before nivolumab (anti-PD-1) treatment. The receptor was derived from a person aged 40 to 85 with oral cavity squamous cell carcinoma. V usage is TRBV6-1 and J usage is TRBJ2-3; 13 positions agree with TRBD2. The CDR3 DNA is TGTGCCAGCAGTGCATTGGGACTAGCGGGAAATACGCAGTATTTT. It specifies CASSALGLAGNTQYF.